This record looks at one T cell receptor (beta chain) sequence and its context. It was healthy donors who served as the controls, matched for age and sex. Purification of the CD8+ and CD4+ T cells relied on negative isolation, and TEMRA cells underwent FACS enrichment. Reverse transcription of about 0.45 to 1 ug RNA used random hexamers. The immunoSEQ assay covered 54 Vbeta and 13 Jbeta segments for CDR3. A single record per CDR3 protein comes from TCRdb applying MiXCR to the immunoSEQ multiplex PCR reads. The repertoire holds over 95,000 distinct CDR3 sequences, with 85% to 95% as singletons. This specimen comes from a study of CD8 T cells in Susac syndrome. The CDR3 contains 15 residues. The ends lost 6 bases at V and 0 bases at J; junction bases unmatched: 8. Per the germline V gene, CDR1 is MGHDK and CDR2 is SYGVNS.

The sequenced sample was CD8+ T cells from PBMCs. This clonotype was obtained from a human donor in good health. This rearrangement joins TRBV25-1 to TRBJ2-7; 7 bases map to TRBD2. CDR3 region: CASRRGGRVSYEQYF. CDR3 in DNA: TGTGCCAGCAGGCGCGGGGGTCGTGTCTCCTACGAGCAGTACTTC.